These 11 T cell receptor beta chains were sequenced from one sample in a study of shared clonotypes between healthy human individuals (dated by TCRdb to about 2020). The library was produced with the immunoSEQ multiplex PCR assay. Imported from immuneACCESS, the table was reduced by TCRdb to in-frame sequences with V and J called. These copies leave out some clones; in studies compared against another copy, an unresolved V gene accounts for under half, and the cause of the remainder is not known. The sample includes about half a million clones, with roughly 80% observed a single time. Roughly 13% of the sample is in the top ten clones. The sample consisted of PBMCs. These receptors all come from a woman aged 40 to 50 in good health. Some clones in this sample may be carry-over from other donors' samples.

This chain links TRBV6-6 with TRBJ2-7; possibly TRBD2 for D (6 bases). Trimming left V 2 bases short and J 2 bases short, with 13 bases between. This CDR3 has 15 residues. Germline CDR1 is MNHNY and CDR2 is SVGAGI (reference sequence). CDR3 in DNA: TGTGCCAGCAGTTACGGTCGACTAGTGCCCTACGAGCAGTACTTC. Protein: CASSYGRLVPYEQYF.

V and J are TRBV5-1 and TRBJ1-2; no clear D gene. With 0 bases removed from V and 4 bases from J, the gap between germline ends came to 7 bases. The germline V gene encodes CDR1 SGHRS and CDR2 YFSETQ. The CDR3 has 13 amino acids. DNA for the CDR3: TGCGCCAGCAGCTTGGGGGGAGGCTATGGCTACACCTTC. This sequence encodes CASSLGGGYGYTF. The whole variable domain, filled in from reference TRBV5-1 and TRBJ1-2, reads KAGVTQTPRYLIKTRGQQVTLSCSPISGHRSVSWYQQTPGQGLQFLFEYFSETQRNKGNFPGRFSGRQFSNSRSEMNVSTLELGDSALYLCASSLGGGYGYTFGSGTRLTVV.

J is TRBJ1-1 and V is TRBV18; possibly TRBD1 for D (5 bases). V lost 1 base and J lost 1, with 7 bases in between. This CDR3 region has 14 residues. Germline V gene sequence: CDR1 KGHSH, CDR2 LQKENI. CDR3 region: CASSPRGQNTEAFF. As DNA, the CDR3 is TGTGCCAGCTCACCACGAGGACAGAACACTGAAGCTTTCTTT. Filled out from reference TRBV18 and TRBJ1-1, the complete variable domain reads NAGVMQNPRHLVRRRGQEARLRCSPMKGHSHVYWYRQLPEEGLKFMVYLQKENIIDESGMPKERFSAEFPKEGPSILRIQQVVRGDSAAYFCASSPRGQNTEAFFGQGTRLTVV.

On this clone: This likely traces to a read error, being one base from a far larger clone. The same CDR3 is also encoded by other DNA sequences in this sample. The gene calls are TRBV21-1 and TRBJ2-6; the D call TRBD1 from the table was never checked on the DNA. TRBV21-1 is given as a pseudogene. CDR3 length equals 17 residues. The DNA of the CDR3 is TGTGCCAGCAGCAAAGGGGCTGGGGCGACTGGGGCCAACGTCCTGACTTTC. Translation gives CASSKGAGATGANVLTF.

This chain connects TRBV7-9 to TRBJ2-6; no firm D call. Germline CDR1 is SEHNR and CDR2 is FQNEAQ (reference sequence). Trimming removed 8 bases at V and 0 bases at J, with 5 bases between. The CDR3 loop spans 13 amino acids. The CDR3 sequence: CASLSSGANVLTF. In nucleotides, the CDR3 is TGTGCCAGCCTAAGCTCTGGGGCCAACGTCCTGACTTTC.

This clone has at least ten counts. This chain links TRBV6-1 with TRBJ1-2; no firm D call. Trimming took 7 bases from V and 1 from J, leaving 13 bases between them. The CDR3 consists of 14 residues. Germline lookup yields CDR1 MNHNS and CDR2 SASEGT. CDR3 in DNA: TGTGCCAGCAATTCGAGGACGGGTAACTATGGCTACACCTTC. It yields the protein CASNSRTGNYGYTF.

The CDR3 reads CASSLGGTGANVLTF. The CDR3 DNA reads TGTGCCAGCAGCTTGGGAGGGACTGGGGCCAACGTCCTGACTTTC. The V and J genes are TRBV5-4 and TRBJ2-6; D may be TRBD2 (5 bases). The CDR3 is 15 residues long. The V end lost 0 bases, the J end lost 2 bases, and 6 bases lay between the germline ends. Germline V gives CDR1 SGHNT, CDR2 YYREEE (reference sequence). The whole variable domain, remainder taken from reference TRBV5-4 and TRBJ2-6, is ETGVTQSPTHLIKTRGQQVTLRCSSQSGHNTVSWYQQALGQGPQFIFQYYREEENGRGNFPPRFSGLQFPNYSSELNVNALELDDSALYLCASSLGGTGANVLTFGAGSRLTVL.

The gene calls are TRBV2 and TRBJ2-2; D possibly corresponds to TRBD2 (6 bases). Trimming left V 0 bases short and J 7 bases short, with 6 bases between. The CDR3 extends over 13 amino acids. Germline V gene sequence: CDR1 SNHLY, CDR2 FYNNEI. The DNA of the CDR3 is TGTGCCAGCAGTGAAGCGGGGGGCGGGGAGCTGTTTTTT. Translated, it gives CASSEAGGGELFF.

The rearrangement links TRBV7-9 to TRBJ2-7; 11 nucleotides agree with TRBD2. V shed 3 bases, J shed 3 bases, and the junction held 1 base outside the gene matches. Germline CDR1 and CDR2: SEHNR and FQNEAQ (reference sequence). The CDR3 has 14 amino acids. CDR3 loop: CASSFGTSGYEQYF. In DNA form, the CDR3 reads TGTGCCAGCAGCTTCGGGACTAGCGGCTACGAGCAGTACTTC.

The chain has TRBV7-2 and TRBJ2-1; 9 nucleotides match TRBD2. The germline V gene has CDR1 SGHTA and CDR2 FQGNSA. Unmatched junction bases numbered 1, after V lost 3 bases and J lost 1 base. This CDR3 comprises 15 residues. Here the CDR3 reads CASSFAGGSYNEQFF. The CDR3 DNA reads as TGTGCCAGCAGCTTTGCGGGAGGGTCCTACAATGAGCAGTTCTTC.

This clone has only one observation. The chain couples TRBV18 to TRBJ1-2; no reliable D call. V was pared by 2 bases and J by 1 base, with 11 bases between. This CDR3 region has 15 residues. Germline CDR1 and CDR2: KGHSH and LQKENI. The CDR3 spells CASSPMGGNNYGYTF. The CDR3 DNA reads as TGTGCCAGCTCACCAATGGGCGGGAATAACTATGGCTACACCTTC.